This T cell receptor (beta chain) was profiled in a study of T cells after somatic rescue of genetic block. Method: immunoSEQ multiplex PCR; TCRdb's copy keeps in-frame clones and lacks some. Seen here are tens of thousands of clones, 90% to 97% observed once, and the top ten hold around 0.078%. The CDR3 length is 13 residues. The germline V and J ends were trimmed by 4 bases and 6 bases, with 9 bases remaining between them. Germline V gives CDR1 MNHNY, CDR2 SVGAGI (reference sequence). The sample consisted of peripheral blood mononuclear cells (PBMCs). This TCR was recovered from a child younger than two. This sequence joins TRBV6-6 and TRBJ1-4; D gene uncertain. The CDR3: CASSSQRDEKLFF. The CDR3 nucleotides read TGTGCCAGCAGTTCCCAGCGAGATGAAAAACTGTTTTTT.